This T cell receptor beta chain was identified during a study of shared clonotypes between healthy human individuals. To note about this clone: Antigen: not known.

Trimming cost V 5 bases and J 2 bases, with 12 bases left between them. Germline V gives CDR1 SEHNR, CDR2 FQNEAQ (reference sequence). The CDR3 length is 14 residues. Sequencing used immunoSEQ multiplex PCR; TCRdb keeps in-frame clones, though not all of them. The sample consists of some 700,000 clones, 90% of them appearing once. Broader study findings: The study found about 5% of naive CD4 clonotypes shared across several donors. Relative to their counterparts shared across all four donors, non-shared clonotypes exhibited diminished generation probabilities.

Material: memory CD8+ T cells from PBMCs. Stated subset: CD45RO+ cells pooled with CCR7-negative TemRA cells. The chain couples TRBV7-9 to TRBJ1-1; D may be TRBD1 (5 bases). The receptor's source is a man aged 18-30 years in good health. Some clones in this sample may be carry-over from other donors' samples. This CDR3 reads CASSEQVRNTEAFF. The CDR3 coding sequence is TGTGCCAGCAGCGAACAGGTCAGAAACACTGAAGCTTTCTTT. The entire variable domain, with the rest obtained from reference TRBV7-9 and TRBJ1-1, is as follows: DTGVSQNPRHKITKRGQNVTFRCDPISEHNRLYWYRQTLGQGPEFLTYFQNEAQLEKSRLLSDRFSAERPKGSFSTLEIQRTEQGDSAMYLCASSEQVRNTEAFFGQGTRLTVV.